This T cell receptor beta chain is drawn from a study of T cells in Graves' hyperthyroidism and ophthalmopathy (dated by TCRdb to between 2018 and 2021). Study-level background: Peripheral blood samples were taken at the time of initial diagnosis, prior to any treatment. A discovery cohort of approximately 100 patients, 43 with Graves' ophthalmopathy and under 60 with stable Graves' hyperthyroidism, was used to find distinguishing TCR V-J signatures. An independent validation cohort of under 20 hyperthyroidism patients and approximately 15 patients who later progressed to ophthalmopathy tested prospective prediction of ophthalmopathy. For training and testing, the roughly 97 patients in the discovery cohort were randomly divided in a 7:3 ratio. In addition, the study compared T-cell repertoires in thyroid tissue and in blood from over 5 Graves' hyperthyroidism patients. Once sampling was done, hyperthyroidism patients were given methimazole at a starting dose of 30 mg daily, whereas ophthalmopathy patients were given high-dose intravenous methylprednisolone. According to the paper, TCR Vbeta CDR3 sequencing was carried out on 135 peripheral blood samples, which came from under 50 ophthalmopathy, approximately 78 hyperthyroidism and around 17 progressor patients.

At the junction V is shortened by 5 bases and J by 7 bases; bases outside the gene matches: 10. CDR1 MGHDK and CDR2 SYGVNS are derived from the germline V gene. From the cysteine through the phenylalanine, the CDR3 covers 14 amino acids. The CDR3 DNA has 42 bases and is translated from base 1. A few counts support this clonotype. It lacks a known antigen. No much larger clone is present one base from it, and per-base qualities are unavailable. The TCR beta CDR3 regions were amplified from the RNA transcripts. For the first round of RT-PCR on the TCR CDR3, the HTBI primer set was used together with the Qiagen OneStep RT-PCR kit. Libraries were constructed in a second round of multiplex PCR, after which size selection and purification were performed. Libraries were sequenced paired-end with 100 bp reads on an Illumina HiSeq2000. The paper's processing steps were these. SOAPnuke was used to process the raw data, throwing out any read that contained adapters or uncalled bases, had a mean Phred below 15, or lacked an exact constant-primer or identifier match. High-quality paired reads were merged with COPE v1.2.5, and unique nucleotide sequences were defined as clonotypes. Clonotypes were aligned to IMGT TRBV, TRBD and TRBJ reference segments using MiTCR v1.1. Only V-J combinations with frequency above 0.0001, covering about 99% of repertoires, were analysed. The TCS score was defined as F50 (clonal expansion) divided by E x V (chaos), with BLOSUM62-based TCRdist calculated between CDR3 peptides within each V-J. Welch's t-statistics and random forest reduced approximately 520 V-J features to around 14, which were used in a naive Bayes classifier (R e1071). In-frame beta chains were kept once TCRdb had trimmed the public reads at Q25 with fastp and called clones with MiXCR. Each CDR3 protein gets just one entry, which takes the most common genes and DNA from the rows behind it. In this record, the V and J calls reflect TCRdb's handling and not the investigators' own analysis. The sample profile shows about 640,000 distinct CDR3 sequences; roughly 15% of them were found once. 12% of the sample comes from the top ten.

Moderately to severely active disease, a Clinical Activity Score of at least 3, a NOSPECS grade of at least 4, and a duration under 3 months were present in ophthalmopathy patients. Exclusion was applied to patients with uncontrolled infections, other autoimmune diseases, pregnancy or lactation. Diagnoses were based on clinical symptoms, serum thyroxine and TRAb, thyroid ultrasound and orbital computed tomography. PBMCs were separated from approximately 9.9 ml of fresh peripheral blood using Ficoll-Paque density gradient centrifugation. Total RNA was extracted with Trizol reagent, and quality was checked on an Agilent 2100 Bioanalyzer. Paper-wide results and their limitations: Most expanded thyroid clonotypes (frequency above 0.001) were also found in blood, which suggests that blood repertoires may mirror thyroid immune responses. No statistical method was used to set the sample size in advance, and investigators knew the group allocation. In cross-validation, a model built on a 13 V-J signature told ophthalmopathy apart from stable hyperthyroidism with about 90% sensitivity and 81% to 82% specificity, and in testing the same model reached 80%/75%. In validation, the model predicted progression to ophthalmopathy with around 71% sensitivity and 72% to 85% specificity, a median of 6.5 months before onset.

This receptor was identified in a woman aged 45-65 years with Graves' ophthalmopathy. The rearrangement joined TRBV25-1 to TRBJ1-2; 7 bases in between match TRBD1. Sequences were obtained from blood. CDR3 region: CASSKPGTDGGYTF. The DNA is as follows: TGTGCCAGCAGTAAACCCGGGACAGACGGTGGCTACACCTTC.